Following are 27 T cell receptor beta chains from one sample sequenced in a study of tumor and adjacent non-tumor tissue in lung cancer. Three rounds of nested PCR, following a modified ARM-PCR protocol, produced the TCRbeta library. TCRdb used MiXCR to reprocess the multiplex PCR reads, holding one entry per CDR3 protein. The sample carries roughly 74,000 distinct CDR3 sequences, just over 75% recorded once. No cell sorting was done before RNA was extracted from the tissue. The normal lung tissue was taken more than 3 cm from the tumor edge. Material for sequencing was distant non-tumor lung tissue. Every receptor here comes from a man aged 70-80 years with non-small cell lung cancer.

About this clonotype: No conserved phenylalanine or tryptophan is present at the end of the CDR3, so a read error is the likely explanation. The rearrangement uses TRBV12-3 or TRBV12-4 and TRBJ2-5; 8 nucleotides line up with TRBD2. The CDR3 sequence is 20 residues long. CDR3 residues: CDSRNSDHPTSEHPQETQYL. CDR3 coding DNA: TGTGACAGCAGAAATAGCGACCACCCGACTAGCGAGCATCCCCAGGAGACCCAGTACTTG.

To note about this clonotype: This could be a read error, since a much larger clone is one nucleotide away. Here the CDR3 omits its conserved ending phenylalanine or tryptophan, so a read error is the likely source. The rearrangement joins TRBV7-8 to TRBJ2-3; unclear D gene. Germline lookup yields CDR1 SGHVS and CDR2 FQNEAQ. The CDR3 runs 15 residues. Trimming cost V 5 bases and J 2 bases, with 14 bases left between them. Written as DNA, the CDR3 is TGTGCCAGCAGCATCTCGGAGCTGATCACAGATACGCAGTATCTT. Translating gives CASSISELITDTQYL.

The V gene is TRBV6-5, the J gene TRBJ1-2, with D possibly TRBD1 on 5 matching bases. V was cut by 10 bases and J by 4 bases, with 13 bases left in between. Germline lookup yields CDR1 MNHEY and CDR2 SVGAGI. The CDR3 is 12 amino acids. CDR3 region: CANWGGGYGYTF. The DNA of the CDR3 is TGTGCCAATTGGGGGGGTGGCTATGGCTACACCTTC.

As regards this clonotype: The CDR3 ends on some other residue instead of the conserved phenylalanine or tryptophan, so this is likely a read error. Written as DNA, the CDR3 is TGTGCCAGCAGCTTGCAGGGGGGGCTCACAGGTACGCAGTATTAT. This codes for CASSLQGGLTGTQYY. The chain couples TRBV11-2 to TRBJ2-3; either TRBD1 or TRBD2 may supply D (7 bases each). Looked up from germline, CDR1 is SGHAT and CDR2 is FQNNGV. This CDR3 comprises 15 residues.

Concerning this clonotype itself: A junction boundary mismatches the germline segment, possibly from a read error. The chain carries TRBV4-1 and TRBJ1-4; 12 bases are a match to TRBD1. The CDR3 is 17 residues long. Germline lookup yields CDR1 MGHRA and CDR2 YSYEKL. CDR3: CASSHLRDRGRGEKLLF. The CDR3 nucleotides read TGCGCCAGTAGCCACCTCCGGGACAGGGGGCGAGGTGAAAAACTGTTGTTT.

To note about this clonotype: This may be a read error: a much more frequent sequence differs by one nucleotide. A read error is likely, as this CDR3 ends without the conserved phenylalanine or tryptophan. The chain is built from TRBV11-2 and TRBJ2-1; TRBD1 matches 7 bases. This CDR3 comprises 14 residues. CDR1 and CDR2 from the germline V gene are SGHAT and FQNNGV. V lost 2 bases, J lost 7 bases, and 5 bases stayed unmatched. The CDR3 region is CASSLQGVNNEQFS. The CDR3 DNA reads as TGTGCCAGCAGCTTACAGGGGGTCAATAATGAGCAGTTCTCC.

In regard to this clonotype: With a much larger clone just one base away, this may be a read error. This chain links TRBV12-3 or TRBV12-4 with TRBJ2-3; D may be TRBD1 or TRBD2 (5 bases each). With 1 base removed from V and 5 bases from J, the gap between germline ends came to 16 bases. The CDR3 has 16 amino acids. The CDR3 nucleotides are TGTGCCAGCAGTTTAGGTCTACGAGGGACCGGAGATACGCAGTATTTT. As protein: CASSLGLRGTGDTQYF.

V and J are TRBV12-3 or TRBV12-4 and TRBJ2-3; the match to TRBD1 covers 7 bases. The ends lost 10 bases at V and 5 bases at J; junction bases unmatched: 15. The CDR3 runs to 15 residues. CDR3 DNA sequence: TGTGCCATTTGTCAGCCCGTGGACAGGAAAGATACGCAGTATTTT. Amino acids: CAICQPVDRKDTQYF.

The gene calls are TRBV5-4 and TRBJ1-6; possibly TRBD1 for D (6 bases). This CDR3 contains 14 residues. Between the trimmed V and J ends, which lost 4 bases and 5 bases, there was a span of 10 bases. The germline CDR1 and CDR2 sequences are SGHNT and YYREEE (reference sequence). CDR3 sequence reads: CASSITGNNSPLHF. The CDR3 nucleotides are TGTGCCAGCAGCATAACAGGGAATAATTCACCCCTCCACTTT.

Of note for this clonotype: This may stem from a read error, because a much larger clone lies one nucleotide away. The CDR3 loop is CVWSISRGEQYF. The CDR3, as DNA: TGTGTCTGGAGCATCAGTCGAGGAGAGCAGTACTTC. V gene TRBV30 combines with J gene TRBJ2-7, with D unresolved. Germline assignment: CDR1 GTSNPN and CDR2 SVGIG (reference sequence). This CDR3 is 12 amino acids long.

A note on this clonotype: A much larger clone is a single base away; this may be a read error. The chain is built from TRBV12-3 or TRBV12-4 and TRBJ1-5; D is ambiguous. This CDR3 contains 12 residues. The CDR3 nucleotides read TGTGCCAGCAGGCGGGATAATCAGCTCCAGCATTTT. Translating it yields CASRRDNQLQHF.

Concerning this clonotype itself: The junction departs from the called germline gene at one end, perhaps through a read error. The chain recombines TRBV6-1 with TRBJ2-1; D remains unclear. The CDR3 spans 13 residues. CDR1 is MNHNS, CDR2 SASEGT, per germline. CDR3 DNA sequence: TGTACCAGCAATGTCTGGGGAAAAATTGAGCAGTTCTTC. Its protein product is CTSNVWGKIEQFF.

Points on this clonotype: Sequence at one end of the junction differs from germline and may be a read error. The chain has TRBV12-3 or TRBV12-4 and TRBJ1-2; D is unclear. The CDR3 is made up of 11 amino acids. The CDR3 region is CASTMGDGYTF. The DNA of the CDR3 is TGTGCCAGTACCATGGGAGATGGATACACCTTC.

Details on this clonotype: It is likely a read error, because the conserved phenylalanine at the end of the CDR3 is missing. This rearrangement joins TRBV29-1 to TRBJ2-2; no firm D call. Germline CDR1 and CDR2: SQVTM and ANQGSEA. This CDR3 has 13 residues. Trimming took off 4 bases at V and 1 base at J, with 7 bases between the two ends. This CDR3 is CSVVDGNTGELFY. In DNA, the CDR3 is TGCAGCGTTGTCGACGGGAACACCGGGGAGCTGTTTTAT.

To note about this clonotype: A read error is likely, as this CDR3 ends without the conserved phenylalanine or tryptophan. CDR3 loop: CASRSQGLSDTQYS. The CDR3 region has the DNA TGTGCCAGCAGGTCACAGGGGTTATCAGATACGCAGTATTCT. The gene calls are TRBV11-2 and TRBJ2-3, with 7 bases aligning to TRBD1. With 6 bases clipped from V and 4 bases from J, the junction kept 7 bases outside the gene matches. Germline values: CDR1 SGHAT, CDR2 FQNNGV. The CDR3 has 14 amino acids.

This clonotype has ten or more counts. Written as DNA, the CDR3 is TGTGCCAGCAGCAGGGTAGGGGTCTCGTCCTACAATGAGCAGTTCTTC. It translates to CASSRVGVSSYNEQFF. The chain couples TRBV5-6 to TRBJ2-1, with a weak D call TRBD1 (5 bases). The CDR3 has 16 residues. CDR1 SGHDT and CDR2 YYEEEE come from the germline V gene. The V end was cut by 4 bases, the J end by 1 base, with 15 bases between.

Many counts were recorded for this clonotype. The chain uses TRBV29-1 and TRBJ2-4; 7 positions match TRBD1. Germline V gives CDR1 SQVTM, CDR2 ANQGSEA. The CDR3 runs 11 residues. Unmatched junction bases numbered 5, after V lost 1 base and J lost 14 bases. This CDR3 reads CSVEVVQGEYF. CDR3 nucleotide sequence: TGCAGCGTTGAAGTCGTGCAGGGGGAGTACTTC.

This clonotype was observed a handful of times. No conserved phenylalanine or tryptophan ends this CDR3, so it is likely a read error. This chain joins TRBV11-3 and TRBJ1-1; 7 bases are a match to TRBD1. The J segment lost 5 bases and the V segment lost 6 bases, leaving 12 bases of the junction unmatched. Looked up from germline, CDR1 is SGHNT and CDR2 is YENEEA. CDR3 size: 15 residues. The CDR3 is CASSLSQGGNTEAFS. DNA for the CDR3: TGTGCCAGCAGTTTAAGCCAGGGGGGAAATACTGAAGCTTTCTCT.

V and J are TRBV6-1 and TRBJ1-6; D uncertain. V lost 3 bases to trimming and J lost 17 bases, with 26 bases between them. The CDR3 contains 16 residues. CDR1 MNHNS and CDR2 SASEGT come from the germline V gene. The DNA for the CDR3 is TGTGCCAGCAGTGAGGAGGGCGGATACTATAATTCAGCCTTCCACTTT. Protein sequence: CASSEEGGYYNSAFHF.

At least ten counts were recorded for this clonotype. The CDR3 loop is CASSPSGGSSDEQFF. Here the CDR3 DNA reads TGTGCCAGCAGCCCCTCGGGCGGGAGTAGCGATGAGCAGTTCTTC. The chain couples TRBV4-2 to TRBJ2-1; 7 bases fit TRBD2. The CDR3 has 15 amino acids. CDR1 LGHNA and CDR2 YNFKEQ come from the germline V gene. The junction had 11 bases not matched to a gene; V was cut back by 4 bases and J by 8 bases.

This clonotype has ten or more counts. J is TRBJ2-7 and V is TRBV7-8; D gene ambiguous. The CDR3 totals 14 residues. Germline CDR1 and CDR2: SGHVS and FQNEAQ. The ends were cut back, 0 bases at V and 2 bases at J, with 8 bases in the middle. This CDR3 reads CASSLAGLPYEQYF. The CDR3 DNA reads TGTGCCAGCAGCTTAGCTGGGTTACCCTACGAGCAGTACTTC.

Points on this clonotype: A much larger clone lies one base from this, so it may be a read error. The chain recombines TRBV4-2 with TRBJ2-2, with D possibly called TRBD1 or TRBD2 (7 bases each). The germline V gene encodes CDR1 LGHNA and CDR2 YNFKEQ. V lost 9 bases and J 4 bases, leaving 15 bases between the germline ends. This CDR3 is 14 amino acids long. CDR3 in amino acids: CARLQGGPTGELFF. The CDR3 nucleotides are TGTGCCAGACTTCAGGGGGGGCCCACCGGGGAGCTGTTTTTT.

In the case of this clonotype: Compared with germline, one end of the junction differs, possibly owing to a read error. The chain is built from TRBV20-1 and TRBJ2-5; D could derive from TRBD1 or TRBD2 (7 bases each). Per the germline V gene, CDR1 is DFQATT and CDR2 is SNEGSKA (reference sequence). The CDR3 consists of 15 residues. The CDR3 nucleotides are TGCAATGCTAGAGATCAGGGGGGGAAGGGGGAGACCCAGTGCTTC. Residues: CNARDQGGKGETQCF.

Turning to this clonotype: Its ends do not fully match the called genes, so a read error is possible. This sequence joins TRBV11-2 and TRBJ2-5, with D perhaps matching TRBD2 (6 bases). This CDR3 has 14 amino acids. CDR1 is SGHAT and CDR2 is FQNNGV in the germline V gene. The CDR3 loop reads CDSSLDRDGEAQYF. CDR3 DNA sequence: TGTGACAGCAGCTTAGATAGGGACGGGGAGGCCCAGTACTTC.

In regard to this clonotype: A much larger clone differs from this one at a single base, so this may be a read error. The final CDR3 position lacks the conserved phenylalanine or tryptophan, pointing to a likely read error. V usage is TRBV20-1 and J usage is TRBJ2-5; 10 bases align to TRBD2. Trimming cost V 1 base and J 5 bases; bases outside gene matches: 13. Germline assignment: CDR1 DFQATT and CDR2 SNEGSKA (reference sequence). The length of the CDR3 is 17 residues. CDR3 in amino acids: CSARVLAGASMGETQYI. The DNA for the CDR3 is TGCAGTGCTAGAGTGCTAGCGGGAGCCTCAATGGGGGAGACCCAGTACATC.

Comments on this clonotype: Its ends do not fully match the called genes, so a read error is possible. The chain uses TRBV19 and TRBJ1-5; TRBD1 aligns across 7 bases. In germline, CDR1 is LNHDA, CDR2 SQIVND (reference sequence). This CDR3 has 14 residues. CDR3 sequence: CASSDTGVGQHQHF. The CDR3, as DNA: TGTGCCAGTAGTGACACAGGGGTTGGTCAGCACCAGCATTTT.

About this clonotype: An end of the junction does not agree with germline; a read error may underlie this. The rearrangement links TRBV11-2 to TRBJ2-1; D is ambiguous. The CDR3 contains 15 residues. Per germline, CDR1 SGHAT and CDR2 FQNNGV. CDR3 DNA: TGTCCCAGCAGCTTGGGCAGGAGCTCCTACAATGAGGAGTTCTTC. Amino acids: CPSSLGRSSYNEEFF. Complete variable domain (other parts from reference TRBV11-2 and TRBJ2-1): EAGVAQSPRYKIIEKRQSVAFWCNPISGHATLYWYQQILGQGPKLLIQFQNNGVVDDSQLPKDRFSAERLKGVDSTLKIQPAKLEDSAVYLCPSSLGRSSYNEEFFGPGTRLTVL.